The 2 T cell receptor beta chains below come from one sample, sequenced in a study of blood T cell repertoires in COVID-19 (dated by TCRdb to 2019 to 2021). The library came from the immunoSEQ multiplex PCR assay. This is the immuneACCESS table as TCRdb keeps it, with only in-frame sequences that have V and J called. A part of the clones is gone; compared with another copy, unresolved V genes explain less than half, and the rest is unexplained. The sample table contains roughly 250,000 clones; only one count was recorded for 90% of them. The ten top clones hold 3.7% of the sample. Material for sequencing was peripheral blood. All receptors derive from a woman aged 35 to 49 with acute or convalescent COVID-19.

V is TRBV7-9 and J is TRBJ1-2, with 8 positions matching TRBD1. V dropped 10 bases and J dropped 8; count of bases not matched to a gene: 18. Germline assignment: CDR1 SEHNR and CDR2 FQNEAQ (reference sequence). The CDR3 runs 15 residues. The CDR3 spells CATRGQDRVPSGYTF. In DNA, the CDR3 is TGTGCCACCAGGGGACAGGATCGTGTACCATCCGGCTACACCTTC. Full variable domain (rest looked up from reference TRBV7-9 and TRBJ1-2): DTGVSQNPRHKITKRGQNVTFRCDPISEHNRLYWYRQTLGQGPEFLTYFQNEAQLEKSRLLSDRFSAERPKGSFSTLEIQRTEQGDSAMYLCATRGQDRVPSGYTFGSGTRLTVV.

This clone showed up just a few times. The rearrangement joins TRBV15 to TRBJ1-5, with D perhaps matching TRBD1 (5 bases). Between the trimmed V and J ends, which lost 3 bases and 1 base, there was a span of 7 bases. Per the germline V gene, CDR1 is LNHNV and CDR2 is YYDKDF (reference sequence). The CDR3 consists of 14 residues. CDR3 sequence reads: CATSRGGSNQPQHF. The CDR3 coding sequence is TGTGCCACCAGCAGGGGGGGAAGCAATCAGCCCCAGCATTTT.